These 29 T cell receptor beta chains were sequenced from one sample in a study of shared clonotypes between healthy human individuals. Sequencing was performed with immunoSEQ multiplex PCR; in TCRdb, only in-frame clones are kept and a portion is missing. The sample has roughly 2.5 million clones; 85% to 95% are singletons. The sequenced material came from naive CD4+ T cells sorted from blood. Described subset: CD45RA+ positively selected. The receptors shown here come from a man between 18 and 35 years old in good health.

Only a few counts were recorded for this clone. Different DNA sequences within this sample yield the same CDR3. V gene TRBV7-9 combines with J gene TRBJ2-6; D remains ambiguous. Germline lookup yields CDR1 SEHNR and CDR2 FQNEAQ (reference sequence). The CDR3 sequence is 15 residues long. V was shortened by 1 base and J by 0 bases, with 4 bases between the two germline ends. The CDR3 region is CASSLGSSGANVLTF. The CDR3 nucleotides are TGTGCCAGCAGCTTAGGAAGCTCTGGGGCCAACGTCCTGACTTTC.

This chain links TRBV2 with TRBJ2-3, with TRBD1 as a possible D gene (6 bases). The V end was cut by 5 bases, the J end by 0 bases, with 9 bases between. CDR1 is SNHLY and CDR2 is FYNNEI in the germline V gene. This CDR3 contains 14 residues. The CDR3, as DNA: TGTGCCAGCAGTAAGACAGGAAGCACAGATACGCAGTATTTT. Translated, it gives CASSKTGSTDTQYF.

The chain has TRBV30 and TRBJ1-6, with 8 nucleotides matching TRBD1. Losses at the gene ends were 4 bases for V and 6 bases for J; bases not matched to a gene: 11. CDR3 length: 16 amino acids. The germline gives CDR1 GTSNPN, CDR2 SVGIG (reference sequence). CDR3 in amino acids: CAWNLQGAQGNSPLHF. In DNA, the CDR3 is TGTGCCTGGAATCTGCAGGGGGCCCAAGGTAATTCACCCCTCCACTTT.

The V and J genes are TRBV10-3 and TRBJ1-2, with 10 bases that match TRBD1. Germline trimming cut 4 bases from V and 5 bases from J; bases unmatched to any gene: 4. This CDR3 has 14 amino acids. Germline V lookup: CDR1 ENHRY, CDR2 SYGVKD. CDR3 nucleotides: TGTGCCATCAGTGGAGGGACAGGGGAGTATGGCTACACCTTC. Translated, it gives CAISGGTGEYGYTF.

This chain links TRBV2 with TRBJ1-4; TRBD1 might be the D (5 bases). With 0 bases removed from V and 8 bases from J, the gap between germline ends came to 13 bases. The V gene's germline CDR1 is SNHLY and CDR2 FYNNEI. There are 15 residues in the CDR3. The CDR3 nucleotides are TGTGCCAGCAGTGAAGCGCTAGGACAAGGCGAAAAACTGTTTTTT. Its translation is CASSEALGQGEKLFF.

The chain has TRBV25-1 and TRBJ2-3; TRBD2 matches at 8 bases. The CDR3 totals 15 residues. Trimming at V came to 4 bases and at J to 3 bases, leaving 6 bases not matched to a gene. Looked up from germline, CDR1 is MGHDK and CDR2 is SYGVNS. CDR3 sequence reads: CASSASGSLTDTQYF. The CDR3 DNA follows: TGTGCCAGCAGTGCCAGCGGGAGTTTGACAGATACGCAGTATTTT.

This clone occurred once. The V call is TRBV30, the J call TRBJ2-5; 8 bases line up with TRBD1. Germline CDR1 is GTSNPN and CDR2 is SVGIG (reference sequence). V was clipped by 2 bases and J by 4 bases; unmatched bases: 9. The CDR3 loop spans 15 amino acids. CDR3 sequence (DNA): TGTGCCTGGAGTCCATCCACCGGGACAGGAGAGACCCAGTACTTC. Its translation: CAWSPSTGTGETQYF.

The chain joins TRBV10-3 to TRBJ2-1, with D maybe TRBD2 (6 bases). The length of the CDR3 is 14 residues. In germline, CDR1 is ENHRY, CDR2 SYGVKD. The ends were cut back, 6 bases at V and 3 bases at J, with 12 bases in the middle. The CDR3 sequence: CAIRNRDFYNEQFF. CDR3 in DNA: TGTGCCATCAGAAACCGGGACTTCTACAATGAGCAGTTCTTC.

In its sample, this clone was seen once. The chain joins TRBV7-9 to TRBJ1-2; D gene ambiguous. CDR1 and CDR2 from the germline V gene are SEHNR and FQNEAQ (reference sequence). With 4 bases removed from V and 2 bases from J, the gap between germline ends came to 14 bases. This CDR3 region has 15 residues. CDR3 sequence: CASSSRGRLNYGYTF. The CDR3 bases are TGTGCCAGCAGCTCCCGAGGCCGTCTCAACTATGGCTACACCTTC.

This chain connects TRBV15 to TRBJ2-2; 7 nucleotides match TRBD1. The CDR3 length is 14 residues. V was pared by 3 bases and J by 5 bases, with 3 bases of the junction left unmatched. Germline V gives CDR1 LNHNV, CDR2 YYDKDF (reference sequence). This CDR3 reads CATSRMTGTGELFF. The CDR3 bases are TGTGCCACCAGCAGGATGACAGGGACCGGGGAGCTGTTTTTT.

J is TRBJ1-6 and V is TRBV6-5; 8 nucleotides line up with TRBD1. Germline V CDR1 and CDR2: MNHEY, SVGAGI. CDR3 length: 14 amino acids. The J segment lost 8 bases and the V segment lost 7 bases, leaving 7 bases of the junction unmatched. CDR3 in DNA: TGTGCCAGCAATCGGGGACAGGAAGATTCACCCCTCCACTTT. Translating it yields CASNRGQEDSPLHF.

The V gene is TRBV11-2, the J gene TRBJ2-7; D is undetermined. CDR1 is SGHAT and CDR2 is FQNNGV in the germline V gene. Trimming shortened V by 2 bases and J by 2 bases, and 10 bases separated the two germline ends. The CDR3 has 14 amino acids. CDR3 DNA sequence: TGTGCCAGCAGCTTAAACAGCCTCCCCTACGAGCAGTACTTC. This sequence encodes CASSLNSLPYEQYF.

V is TRBV5-1 and J is TRBJ1-1; D call uncertain. The CDR3 length is 14 residues. The germline V gene has CDR1 SGHRS and CDR2 YFSETQ. Trimming cost V 7 bases and J 4 bases, with 17 bases left between them. DNA for the CDR3: TGCGCCAGCGGGGTGACTGGGTACACCACTGAAGCTTTCTTT. Translating it yields CASGVTGYTTEAFF. The full variable domain, completed using reference TRBV5-1 and TRBJ1-1, is KAGVTQTPRYLIKTRGQQVTLSCSPISGHRSVSWYQQTPGQGLQFLFEYFSETQRNKGNFPGRFSGRQFSNSRSEMNVSTLELGDSALYLCASGVTGYTTEAFFGQGTRLTVV.

V usage is TRBV14 and J usage is TRBJ2-1, with D unresolved. The CDR3 covers 16 residues. Trimming shortened V by 0 bases and J by 0 bases, and 9 bases separated the two germline ends. Germline lookup yields CDR1 SGHDN and CDR2 FVKESK. The CDR3 reads CASSQEMGNSYNEQFF. The CDR3 region has the DNA TGTGCCAGCAGCCAAGAAATGGGGAACTCCTACAATGAGCAGTTCTTC.

The chain carries TRBV2 and TRBJ2-5, with D possibly TRBD2 on 6 matching bases. The germline CDR1 and CDR2 sequences are SNHLY and FYNNEI. The CDR3 runs to 14 residues. The V end lost 6 bases, the J end lost 11 bases, and 22 bases lay between the germline ends. The CDR3 region is CASSMDIWGGEQYF. CDR3 in DNA: TGTGCCAGCAGCATGGACATTTGGGGAGGTGAGCAGTACTTC. The whole variable domain, remainder taken from reference TRBV2 and TRBJ2-5, is EPEVTQTPSHQVTQMGQEVILRCVPISNHLYFYWYRQILGQKVEFLVSFYNNEISEKSEIFDDQFSVERPDGSNFTLKIRSTKLEDSAMYFCASSMDIWGGEQYFGPGTRLLVL.

The rearrangement uses TRBV19 and TRBJ1-5, with 9 bases fitting TRBD1. In germline, CDR1 is LNHDA, CDR2 SQIVND (reference sequence). The V and J ends lost 7 bases and 0 bases, in that order; junction bases with no gene match: 4. This CDR3 spans 15 amino acids. CDR3 DNA sequence: TGTGCCAGTACAACAGGGGGCTTTAGCAATCAGCCCCAGCATTTT. Protein sequence: CASTTGGFSNQPQHF.

The V call is TRBV2, the J call TRBJ2-5; D is perhaps TRBD1 (6 bases). Germline assignment: CDR1 SNHLY and CDR2 FYNNEI. The ends were cut back, 8 bases at V and 5 bases at J, with 15 bases in the middle. CDR3 length: 13 residues. This CDR3 is CASVLRGRETQYF. The CDR3, as DNA: TGTGCCAGCGTCCTCAGGGGTCGGGAGACCCAGTACTTC.

This clone occurred once. The chain combines TRBV28 with TRBJ1-4; 9 bases map to TRBD1. V gave up 8 bases and J gave up 10 bases; unmatched junction bases: 11. The CDR3 extends over 14 amino acids. Germline CDR1 is MDHEN and CDR2 is SYDVKM. The CDR3 reads CASFLGPGQGKLFF. The CDR3 DNA reads TGTGCCAGCTTTCTTGGTCCGGGACAGGGAAAACTGTTTTTT. Full variable domain (rest looked up from reference TRBV28 and TRBJ1-4): DVKVTQSSRYLVKRTGEKVFLECVQDMDHENMFWYRQDPGLGLRLIYFSYDVKMKEKGDIPEGYSVSREKKERFSLILESASTNQTSMYLCASFLGPGQGKLFFGSGTQLSVL.

CDR3 region: CASSSYSSNTEAFF. The DNA for the CDR3 is TGTGCCAGTAGTAGTTACAGCTCGAACACTGAAGCTTTCTTT. The chain couples TRBV19 to TRBJ1-1, with unresolved D. This CDR3 comprises 14 residues. Trimming removed 4 bases at V and 1 base at J, with 10 bases between. CDR1 and CDR2 from the germline V gene are LNHDA and SQIVND (reference sequence).

This rearrangement joins TRBV6-7 to TRBJ1-2; D ambiguous. TRBV6-7 is filed as an ORF, its function uncertain. Trimming stripped 5 bases from V and 5 bases from J, with 15 bases between. The CDR3 length is 14 residues. The CDR3: CASSPPECSYGYTF. In DNA form, the CDR3 reads TGTGCCAGCAGTCCCCCGGAGTGCTCTTATGGCTACACCTTC.

This chain joins TRBV28 and TRBJ2-2; TRBD2 aligns across 14 bases. The CDR3 is 18 amino acids. CDR1 and CDR2 (germline): MDHEN, SYDVKM. With 6 bases clipped from V and 6 bases from J, the junction kept 12 bases outside the gene matches. Here the CDR3 reads CASRRPKGLAGAAGELFF. CDR3 in DNA: TGTGCCAGCAGGCGCCCCAAGGGACTAGCGGGGGCCGCCGGGGAGCTGTTTTTT.

This clone has a handful of counts. The rearrangement links TRBV5-1 to TRBJ2-3, with D possibly being TRBD2 (5 bases). V shed 4 bases and J shed 8 bases, with 17 bases lying between them. CDR1 is SGHRS and CDR2 is YFSETQ in the germline V gene. The CDR3 sequence is 14 residues long. The CDR3 spells CASSMGLAPPTQYF. DNA of the CDR3: TGCGCCAGCAGCATGGGCCTAGCCCCCCCTACGCAGTATTTT.

This clone was counted a single time. The chain combines TRBV10-3 with TRBJ2-7, with 8 bases aligning to TRBD2. The CDR3 loop spans 13 amino acids. Looked up from germline, CDR1 is ENHRY and CDR2 is SYGVKD. The V segment lost 7 bases and the J segment 6 bases; nucleotides outside the gene matches: 8. The CDR3 loop is CAITEAGAGEQYF. For the CDR3, the DNA is TGTGCCATCACCGAAGCGGGAGCAGGCGAGCAGTACTTC.

V is TRBV7-2 and J is TRBJ2-7; D might be TRBD2 (6 bases). The CDR3 sequence is 15 residues long. V was cut by 5 bases and J by 0 bases, with 14 bases left in between. CDR1 and CDR2 (germline): SGHTA, FQGNSA. The CDR3 DNA reads as TGTGCCAGCAGCCGTCGTAGCGGAGGCTCCTACGAGCAGTACTTC. Translating gives CASSRRSGGSYEQYF.

The V call is TRBV6-5, the J call TRBJ2-1; the match to TRBD2 covers 9 bases. CDR1 MNHEY and CDR2 SVGAGI come from the germline V gene. V shed 0 bases and J 5 bases; nucleotides not matched to a gene: 5. The CDR3 spans 16 residues. CDR3 nucleotides: TGTGCCAGCAGTTACTCGCGAGCGGGGGGTAACAATGAGCAGTTCTTC. This codes for CASSYSRAGGNNEQFF.

The chain employs TRBV10-3 and TRBJ1-6; TRBD1 might be the D (6 bases). CDR1 and CDR2 (germline): ENHRY, SYGVKD. The CDR3 is 15 residues long. Trimming stripped 5 bases from V and 6 bases from J, with 14 bases between. In DNA form, the CDR3 reads TGTGCCATCAGTTCACAGGGCCCACTTAATTCACCCCTCCACTTT. Its protein is CAISSQGPLNSPLHF.

The chain combines TRBV11-2 with TRBJ1-1, with TRBD1 matching 11 bases. Germline V gives CDR1 SGHAT, CDR2 FQNNGV. The CDR3 has 16 residues. Losses at the gene ends were 0 bases for V and 4 bases for J; bases not matched to a gene: 4. The CDR3 loop reads CASSLEFGTGGTEAFF. The CDR3 DNA reads TGTGCCAGCAGCTTAGAGTTCGGGACAGGGGGCACTGAAGCTTTCTTT.

The genes are TRBV7-2 and TRBJ2-2, with TRBD2 matching over 8 bases. J was trimmed by 5 bases and V by 5 bases; bases with no gene match: 10. Germline V gene lookup returns CDR1 SGHTA and CDR2 FQGNSA. This CDR3 spans 16 amino acids. CDR3 nucleotide sequence: TGTGCCAGCAGCCCGCGGGGGGCCAGAGGGACCGGGGAGCTGTTTTTT. Protein: CASSPRGARGTGELFF.

The rearrangement uses TRBV7-2 and TRBJ2-7, with 15 bases fitting TRBD2. This CDR3 region has 18 residues. J gave up 0 bases and V 5 bases, and 8 bases lay outside the gene matches. The germline V gene has CDR1 SGHTA and CDR2 FQGNSA. The CDR3 reads CASSPRGLAGGHSYEQYF. The CDR3 DNA is TGTGCCAGCAGCCCCCGGGGACTAGCGGGGGGACACTCCTACGAGCAGTACTTC.